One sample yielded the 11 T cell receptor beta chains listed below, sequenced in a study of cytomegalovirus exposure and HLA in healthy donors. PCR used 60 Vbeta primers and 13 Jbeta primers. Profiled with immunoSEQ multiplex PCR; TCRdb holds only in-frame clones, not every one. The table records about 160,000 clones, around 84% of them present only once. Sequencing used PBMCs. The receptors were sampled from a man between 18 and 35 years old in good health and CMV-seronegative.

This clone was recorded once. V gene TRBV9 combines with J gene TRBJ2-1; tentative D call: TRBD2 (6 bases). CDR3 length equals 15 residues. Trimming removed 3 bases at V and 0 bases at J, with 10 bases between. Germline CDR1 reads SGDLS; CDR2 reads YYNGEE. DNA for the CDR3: TGTGCCAGCAGCGCACGGGGGAGCTCCTACAATGAGCAGTTCTTC. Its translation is CASSARGSSYNEQFF.

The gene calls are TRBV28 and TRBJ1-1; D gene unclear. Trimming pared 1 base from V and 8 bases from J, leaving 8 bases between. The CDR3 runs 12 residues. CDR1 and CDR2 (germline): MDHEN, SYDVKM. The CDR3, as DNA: TGTGCCAGCAGTTTATACCTCAGAGAAGCTTTCTTT. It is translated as CASSLYLREAFF.

The CDR3: CASSTALTGNTEAFF. In DNA, the CDR3 is TGTGCCAGCAGCACTGCACTGACAGGGAACACTGAAGCTTTCTTT. The chain links TRBV11-2 to TRBJ1-1; possible D gene TRBD1, 6 bases. The CDR3 sequence is 15 residues long. Germline values: CDR1 SGHAT, CDR2 FQNNGV. Trimming stripped 5 bases from V and 1 base from J, with 14 bases between.

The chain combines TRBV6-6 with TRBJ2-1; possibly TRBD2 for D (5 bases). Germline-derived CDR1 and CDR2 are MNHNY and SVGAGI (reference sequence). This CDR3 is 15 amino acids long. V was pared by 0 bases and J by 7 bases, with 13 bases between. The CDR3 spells CASSYSVGVGNEQFF. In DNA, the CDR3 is TGTGCCAGCAGTTACTCAGTGGGAGTGGGGAATGAGCAGTTCTTC.

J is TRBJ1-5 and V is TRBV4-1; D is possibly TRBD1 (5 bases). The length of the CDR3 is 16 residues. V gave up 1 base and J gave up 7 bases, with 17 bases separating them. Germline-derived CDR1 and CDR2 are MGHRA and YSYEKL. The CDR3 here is CASSQGSVQGWQPQHF. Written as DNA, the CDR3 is TGCGCCAGCAGCCAAGGCTCGGTTCAGGGCTGGCAGCCCCAGCATTTT.

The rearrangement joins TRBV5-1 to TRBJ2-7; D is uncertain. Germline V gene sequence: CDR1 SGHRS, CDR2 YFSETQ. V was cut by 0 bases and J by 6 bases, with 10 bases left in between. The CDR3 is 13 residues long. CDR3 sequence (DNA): TGCGCCAGCAGCTTGGTCGGAGATACCGAGCAGTACTTC. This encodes CASSLVGDTEQYF.

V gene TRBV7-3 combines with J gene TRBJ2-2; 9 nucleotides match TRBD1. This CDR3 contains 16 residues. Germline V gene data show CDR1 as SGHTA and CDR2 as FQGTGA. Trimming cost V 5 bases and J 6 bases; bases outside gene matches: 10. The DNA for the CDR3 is TGTGCCAGCAGCCCAAACCGGGACAGGGTATCCGGGGAGCTGTTTTTT. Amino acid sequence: CASSPNRDRVSGELFF.

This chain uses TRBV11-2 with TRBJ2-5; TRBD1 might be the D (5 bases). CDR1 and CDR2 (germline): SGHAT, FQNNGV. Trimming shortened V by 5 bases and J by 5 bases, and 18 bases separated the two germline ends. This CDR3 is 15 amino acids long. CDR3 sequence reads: CASSVMAGKGETQYF. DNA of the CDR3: TGTGCCAGCAGCGTCATGGCCGGAAAGGGGGAGACCCAGTACTTC.

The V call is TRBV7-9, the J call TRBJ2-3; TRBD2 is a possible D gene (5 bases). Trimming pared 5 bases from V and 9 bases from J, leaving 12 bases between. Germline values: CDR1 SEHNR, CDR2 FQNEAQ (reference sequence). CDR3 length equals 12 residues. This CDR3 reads CASSPLESTQYF. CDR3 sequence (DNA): TGTGCCAGCAGCCCACTAGAGTCCACGCAGTATTTT.

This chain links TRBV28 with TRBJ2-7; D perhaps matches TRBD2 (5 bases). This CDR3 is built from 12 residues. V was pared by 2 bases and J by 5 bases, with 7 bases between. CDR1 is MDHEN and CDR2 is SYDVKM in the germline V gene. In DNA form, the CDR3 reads TGTGCCAGCAGTTTACAGGAGGACGAGCAGTACTTC. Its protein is CASSLQEDEQYF. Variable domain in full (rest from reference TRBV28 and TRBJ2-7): DVKVTQSSRYLVKRTGEKVFLECVQDMDHENMFWYRQDPGLGLRLIYFSYDVKMKEKGDIPEGYSVSREKKERFSLILESASTNQTSMYLCASSLQEDEQYFGPGTRLTVT.

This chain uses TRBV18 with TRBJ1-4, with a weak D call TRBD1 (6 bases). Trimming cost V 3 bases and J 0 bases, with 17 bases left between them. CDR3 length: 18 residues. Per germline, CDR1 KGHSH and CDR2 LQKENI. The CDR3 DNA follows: TGTGCCAGCTCACCCTTTCAGGGGCCAGGAGCAACTAATGAAAAACTGTTTTTT. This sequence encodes CASSPFQGPGATNEKLFF.